This TCR beta chain was captured in a study of regulatory T cells in long-lasting Graves disease. Study context: Persistent Graves' disease denoted over 5 years of antithyroid drugs plus positive TSH receptor antibodies.

Through Arm-PCR of CDR3 regions and iRepertoire HTBI primers, TCR beta libraries were built. MiXCR was run by TCRdb on the multiplex PCR reads, yielding one entry per CDR3 protein. The sample consists of about 660,000 distinct CDR3 sequences, around 32% of them appearing once. Regarding time point: persistent/refractory GD, antithyroid drugs over 5 years with positive TRAb. The TCR library was made from RNA that had been extracted from PBMCs in TRIzol. Germline V gene lookup returns CDR1 LNHDA and CDR2 SQIVND (reference sequence). The CDR3 is 13 residues long. V was clipped by 7 bases and J by 4 bases, with 13 bases between them.

This chain uses TRBV19 with TRBJ1-1; TRBD1 might be the D (5 bases). This sequence originates from a female donor with Graves disease. The sequenced sample was peripheral blood mononuclear cells (PBMCs), obtained when the disease was refractory, from a patient treated with antithyroid drugs. CDR3 coding DNA: TGTGCCAGTATCGGGGCGGGGGGCACTGAAGCTTTCTTT. The encoded protein is CASIGAGGTEAFF.